This TCR beta chain was captured by sequencing in a study of response to subunit inactivated influenza vaccine. Overall study results and limits: Every seasonal influenza vaccination brings in few new T cells, the authors suggested.

This clonotype appeared many times. Its target is not known. One entry per CDR3 protein results from TCRdb running MiXCR on the RT-PCR reads. Of 500,000 to 600,000 distinct CDR3 sequences listed, over 9.5% are singletons. Germline values: CDR1 SGHRS, CDR2 YFSETQ. V was clipped by 0 bases and J by 6 bases, with 4 bases between them. The CDR3 extends over 12 amino acids. Sequences were derived from PBMCs from blood, sampled on the day of vaccination. The rearrangement links TRBV5-1 to TRBJ2-1; unclear D gene. The sequence derives from a man aged 50 to 60 who received an inactivated influenza vaccine. The CDR3 nucleotides read TGCGCCAGCAGCTTGGAAAGCAATGAGCAGTTCTTC. It specifies CASSLESNEQFF.